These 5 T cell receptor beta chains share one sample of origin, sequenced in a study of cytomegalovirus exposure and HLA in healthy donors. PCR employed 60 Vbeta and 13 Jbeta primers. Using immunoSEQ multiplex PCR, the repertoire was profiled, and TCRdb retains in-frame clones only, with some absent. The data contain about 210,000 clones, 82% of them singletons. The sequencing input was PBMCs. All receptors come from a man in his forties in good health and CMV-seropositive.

The DNA of the CDR3 is TGTGCCAGCAGCCGGAGAGATACCAGGGCGGAGGAGCTGTTTTTT. It encodes CASSRRDTRAEELFF. This chain joins TRBV7-9 and TRBJ2-2; D is possibly TRBD1 (5 bases). V lost 5 bases and J 10 bases, leaving 20 bases between the germline ends. The V gene's germline CDR1 is SEHNR and CDR2 FQNEAQ (reference sequence). There are 15 residues in the CDR3. The full variable domain, rest sourced from reference TRBV7-9 and TRBJ2-2, is DTGVSQNPRHKITKRGQNVTFRCDPISEHNRLYWYRQTLGQGPEFLTYFQNEAQLEKSRLLSDRFSAERPKGSFSTLEIQRTEQGDSAMYLCASSRRDTRAEELFFGEGSRLTVL.

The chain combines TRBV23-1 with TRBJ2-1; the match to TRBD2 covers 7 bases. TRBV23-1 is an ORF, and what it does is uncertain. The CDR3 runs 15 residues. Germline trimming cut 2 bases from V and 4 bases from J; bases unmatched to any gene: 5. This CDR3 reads CASSQNERGYNEQFF. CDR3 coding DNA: TGCGCCAGCAGTCAAAATGAGCGGGGTTACAATGAGCAGTTCTTC.

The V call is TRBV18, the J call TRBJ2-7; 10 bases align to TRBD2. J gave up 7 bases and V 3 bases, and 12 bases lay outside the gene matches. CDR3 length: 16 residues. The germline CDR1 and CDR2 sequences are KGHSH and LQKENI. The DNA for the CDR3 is TGTGCCAGCTCACCCGGGGTAGCGGGAGGCCTGGGGGAGCAGTACTTC. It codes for CASSPGVAGGLGEQYF.

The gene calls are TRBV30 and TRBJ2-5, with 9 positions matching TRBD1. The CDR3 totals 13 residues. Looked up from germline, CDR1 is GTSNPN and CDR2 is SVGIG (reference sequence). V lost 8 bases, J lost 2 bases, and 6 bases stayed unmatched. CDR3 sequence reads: CAQDRGNQETQYF. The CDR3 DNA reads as TGTGCCCAAGACAGGGGGAATCAAGAGACCCAGTACTTC.

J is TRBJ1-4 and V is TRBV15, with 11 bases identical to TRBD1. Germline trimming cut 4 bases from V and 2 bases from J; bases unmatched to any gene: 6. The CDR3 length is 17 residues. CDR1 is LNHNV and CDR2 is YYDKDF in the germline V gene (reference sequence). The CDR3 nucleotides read TGTGCCACCAGCAACAGGGACAGGGGGACGACTAATGAAAAACTGTTTTTT. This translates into CATSNRDRGTTNEKLFF.